A single sample is the source of the 9 T cell receptor beta chains below, sequenced in a study of early T cells in non-severe SARS-CoV-2 infection. TCRdb independently ran MiXCR on the 5' RACE reads; one entry per CDR3 protein. Of about 48,000 distinct CDR3 sequences in the sample, around 14% were seen once. Input material: whole blood. These receptors all come from an adult who was a healthcare worker with PCR-confirmed SARS-CoV-2 infection or an uninfected control (not recorded which).

This clonotype was counted many times. The gene calls are TRBV4-1 and TRBJ1-5; 10 positions agree with TRBD1. With 4 bases clipped from V and 4 bases from J, the junction kept 4 bases outside the gene matches. The CDR3 sequence is 15 residues long. The germline V gene has CDR1 MGHRA and CDR2 YSYEKL. The CDR3 spells CASSLWDRGNQPQHF. Written as DNA, the CDR3 is TGCGCCAGCAGCCTCTGGGACAGGGGAAATCAGCCCCAGCATTTT.

V and J are TRBV28 and TRBJ1-5, with unresolved D. The germline gives CDR1 MDHEN, CDR2 SYDVKM. Trimming took 3 bases from V and 6 from J, leaving 6 bases between them. The CDR3 consists of 12 residues. This CDR3 is CASSFVRQPQHF. The DNA for the CDR3 is TGTGCCAGCAGTTTTGTCCGTCAGCCCCAGCATTTT.

This clonotype was seen only once. The genes are TRBV12-3 or TRBV12-4 and TRBJ1-2, with D unresolved. Trimming took 5 bases from V and 5 from J, leaving 12 bases between them. The CDR3 is made up of 13 amino acids. The CDR3: CASSPNSKYGYTF. CDR3 DNA: TGTGCCAGCAGTCCAAACTCCAAATATGGCTACACCTTC.

Only a few counts were recorded for this clonotype. V gene TRBV20-1 combines with J gene TRBJ1-1; 11 bases are shared with TRBD1. The germline gives CDR1 DFQATT, CDR2 SNEGSKA (reference sequence). CDR3 length: 16 amino acids. The V and J ends lost 1 base and 4 bases, in that order; junction bases with no gene match: 8. The CDR3 nucleotides are TGCAGTGCTAGAGGCATCCCGGGGACAGGGGGCACTGAAGCTTTCTTT. Translating it yields CSARGIPGTGGTEAFF.

This sequence joins TRBV10-3 and TRBJ1-2, with D unclear. Germline lookup yields CDR1 ENHRY and CDR2 SYGVKD. V shed 4 bases and J shed 0 bases, with 3 bases lying between them. This CDR3 is 12 amino acids long. The CDR3 DNA reads TGTGCCATCAGTGGTACTAACTATGGCTACACCTTC. Translating it yields CAISGTNYGYTF.

This clonotype was recorded many times. This chain uses TRBV20-1 with TRBJ2-3; TRBD2 matches 7 bases. Germline V gene sequence: CDR1 DFQATT, CDR2 SNEGSKA (reference sequence). Trimming cost V 3 bases and J 1 base; bases outside gene matches: 7. The CDR3 runs to 15 residues. CDR3 loop: CSARGGSHRTDTQYF. In DNA form, the CDR3 reads TGCAGTGCTAGGGGCGGGAGCCATCGCACAGATACGCAGTATTTT.

This clonotype was counted at least ten times. The chain is built from TRBV9 and TRBJ2-4; D call uncertain. V was clipped by 0 bases and J by 3 bases, with 7 bases between them. This CDR3 comprises 14 residues. Germline V gives CDR1 SGDLS, CDR2 YYNGEE. CDR3 sequence (DNA): TGTGCCAGCAGCGTAGGGGGTAGCAAAAACATTCAGTACTTC. Translating gives CASSVGGSKNIQYF.

This rearrangement joins TRBV6-2 or TRBV6-3 to TRBJ2-1; 12 positions agree with TRBD2. Looked up from germline, CDR1 is MNHEY and CDR2 is SVGEGT. This CDR3 has 17 amino acids. V lost 4 bases, J lost 2 bases, and 6 bases stayed unmatched. The CDR3 DNA follows: TGTGCCAGCAGTTCACGTTCTAGCGGGGGGGCCTACAATGAGCAGTTCTTC. This sequence encodes CASSSRSSGGAYNEQFF.

The chain joins TRBV7-2 to TRBJ1-1, with D possibly matching TRBD1 (6 bases). CDR3 length equals 13 residues. Germline V gene sequence: CDR1 SGHTA, CDR2 FQGNSA. Between the trimmed V and J ends, which lost 6 bases and 6 bases, there was a span of 14 bases. CDR3 DNA: TGTGCCAGCAGTCCGGGAGGGGGGGCTGAAGCTTTCTTT. Residues: CASSPGGGAEAFF. The full variable domain, rest sourced from reference TRBV7-2 and TRBJ1-1, is GAGVSQSPSNKVTEKGKDVELRCDPISGHTALYWYRQSLGQGLEFLIYFQGNSAPDKSGLPSDRFSAERTGGSVSTLTIQRTQQEDSAVYLCASSPGGGAEAFFGQGTRLTVV.